This T cell receptor beta chain was recovered during a study of blood T cell repertoires in COVID-19. Study information: Acute and convalescent COVID-19 samples came from the United States, Italy and Spain. The analysed material was cDNA or gDNA that came from T cells, B-cell-depleted T cells, or PBMCs.

V gave up 4 bases and J gave up 4 bases, with 14 bases separating them. The V gene's germline CDR1 is SGHNT and CDR2 YYREEE (reference sequence). The length of the CDR3 is 15 residues. As processed by the authors: Estimates of nucleated cell counts were drawn from the amplification of reference gene primers. Method: immunoSEQ multiplex PCR; TCRdb's copy keeps in-frame clones and lacks some. That table furnishes V, J and clone size, whereas the DNA furnished D and trimming. The table has almost 200,000 clones, roughly 90% seen once; the top ten hold 0.6% to 0.9%. The source material was peripheral blood. The V gene is TRBV5-4, the J gene TRBJ1-4; D may be TRBD1 (6 bases). The TCR originated in a woman between 65 and 79 years old with acute or convalescent COVID-19. The CDR3 DNA follows: TGTGCCAGCAGCCCCGGGGGGCAGGGTAATGAAAAACTGTTTTTT. Residues: CASSPGGQGNEKLFF.